This T cell receptor (beta chain) is from a study of radiation and T cells in renal cell carcinoma. Overall study: Nephrectomy followed 15 Gy stereotactic body radiation by 4 weeks. The study's findings and limits: Top tumor clonotypes rose in blood 2 weeks post-radiation, then contracted.

Remarks on this clone: The antigen is not known.

The time point is: blood 2 weeks post-SBRT. This sample's treatment: 15 Gy SBRT to primary tumor, nephrectomy 4 weeks later. Serial blood draws occurred at baseline and 2 and 4 weeks post-SBRT. The tumor was a clear cell renal cell carcinoma. Repertoires were generated with immunoSEQ multiplex PCR, while TCRdb's copy carries only in-frame clones and drops some. Seen here are about 60,000 clones, roughly 79% observed once, and the top ten hold approximately 7%. V gave up 4 bases and J gave up 5 bases; unmatched junction bases: 9. Germline CDR1 SGHRS, CDR2 YFSETQ. The CDR3 contains 15 residues. The chain is built from TRBV5-1 and TRBJ2-1, with 7 nucleotides matching TRBD1. The specimen comprised blood, sampled from a patient whose treatment included radiotherapy and nephrectomy. The receptor comes from a man between 60 and 70 years old with renal cell carcinoma. The CDR3 DNA follows: TGCGCCAGCAGCCTGGGACAGTTGACGAACAATGAGCAGTTCTTC. Translation: CASSLGQLTNNEQFF.